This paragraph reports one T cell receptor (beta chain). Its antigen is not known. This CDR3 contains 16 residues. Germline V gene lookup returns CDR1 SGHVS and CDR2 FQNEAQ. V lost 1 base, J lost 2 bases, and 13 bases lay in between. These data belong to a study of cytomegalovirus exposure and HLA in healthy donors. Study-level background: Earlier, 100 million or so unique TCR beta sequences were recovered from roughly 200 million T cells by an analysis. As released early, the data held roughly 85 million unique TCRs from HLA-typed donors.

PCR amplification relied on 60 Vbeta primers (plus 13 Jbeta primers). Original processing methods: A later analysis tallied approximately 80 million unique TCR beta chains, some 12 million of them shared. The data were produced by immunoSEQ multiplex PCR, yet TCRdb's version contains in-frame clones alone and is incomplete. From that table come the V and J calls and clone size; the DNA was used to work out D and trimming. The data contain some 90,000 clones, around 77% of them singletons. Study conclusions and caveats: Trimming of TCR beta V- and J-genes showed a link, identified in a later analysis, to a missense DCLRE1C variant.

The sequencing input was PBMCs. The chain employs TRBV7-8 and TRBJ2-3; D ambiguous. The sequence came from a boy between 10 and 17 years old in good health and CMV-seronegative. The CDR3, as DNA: TGTGCCAGCAGCTTAGACATCCGCCTTTTCACAGATACGCAGTATTTT. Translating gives CASSLDIRLFTDTQYF.